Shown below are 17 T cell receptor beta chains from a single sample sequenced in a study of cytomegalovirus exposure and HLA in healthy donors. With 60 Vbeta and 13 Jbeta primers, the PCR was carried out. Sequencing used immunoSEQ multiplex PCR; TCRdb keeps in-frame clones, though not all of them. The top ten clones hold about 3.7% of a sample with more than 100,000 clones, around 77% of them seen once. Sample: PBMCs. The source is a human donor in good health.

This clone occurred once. In DNA, the CDR3 is TGTGCCAGCAGCGATGACCTAGCGGCAGATACGCAGTATTTT. This encodes CASSDDLAADTQYF. The V and J genes are TRBV9 and TRBJ2-3; 7 nucleotides agree with TRBD2. CDR1 and CDR2 (germline): SGDLS, YYNGEE. The CDR3 has 14 amino acids. J was trimmed by 4 bases and V by 3 bases; bases with no gene match: 5. Filled out from reference TRBV9 and TRBJ2-3, the complete variable domain reads DSGVTQTPKHLITATGQRVTLRCSPRSGDLSVYWYQQSLDQGLQFLIQYYNGEERAKGNILERFSAQQFPDLHSELNLSSLELGDSALYFCASSDDLAADTQYFGPGTRLTVL.

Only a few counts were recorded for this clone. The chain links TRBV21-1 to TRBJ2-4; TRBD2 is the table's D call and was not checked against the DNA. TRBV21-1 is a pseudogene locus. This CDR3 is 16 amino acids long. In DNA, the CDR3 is TGTGCCAGCAGCGAGGGCCAAGGATTTACCAAAAACATTCAGTACTTC. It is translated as CASSEGQGFTKNIQYF.

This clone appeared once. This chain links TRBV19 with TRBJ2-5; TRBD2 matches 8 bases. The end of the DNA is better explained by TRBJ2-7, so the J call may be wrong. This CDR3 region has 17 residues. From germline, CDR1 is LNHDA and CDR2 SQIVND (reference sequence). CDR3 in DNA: TGTGCCAGTAGTACGTCCTCGACTAGCGCGAGCTCCTACGAGCAGTACTTC. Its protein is CASSTSSTSASSYEQYF.

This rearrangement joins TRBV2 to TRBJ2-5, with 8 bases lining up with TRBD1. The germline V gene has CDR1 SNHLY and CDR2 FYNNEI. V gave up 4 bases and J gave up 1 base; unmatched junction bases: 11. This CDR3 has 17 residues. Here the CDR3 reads CASSGQGPLTRQETQYF. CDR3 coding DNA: TGTGCCAGCAGTGGACAGGGGCCACTCACCCGCCAAGAGACCCAGTACTTC.

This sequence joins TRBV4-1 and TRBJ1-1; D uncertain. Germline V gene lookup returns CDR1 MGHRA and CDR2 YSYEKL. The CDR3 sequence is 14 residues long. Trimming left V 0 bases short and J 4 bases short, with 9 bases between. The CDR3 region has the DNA TGCGCCAGCAGCCAAGAGGGCCATTCCACTGAAGCTTTCTTT. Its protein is CASSQEGHSTEAFF.

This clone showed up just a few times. CDR3 sequence: CASSPTGTGGTYEQYF. For the CDR3, the DNA is TGTGCCAGCTCACCAACTGGGACAGGGGGGACGTACGAGCAGTACTTC. The chain joins TRBV18 to TRBJ2-7; 11 positions agree with TRBD1. The V gene end was trimmed by 2 bases and the J gene end by 4 bases; junction bases not matched to a gene: 7. This CDR3 contains 16 residues. Germline loops: CDR1 KGHSH, CDR2 LQKENI. Full variable domain (remainder filled in from reference TRBV18 and TRBJ2-7): NAGVMQNPRHLVRRRGQEARLRCSPMKGHSHVYWYRQLPEEGLKFMVYLQKENIIDESGMPKERFSAEFPKEGPSILRIQQVVRGDSAAYFCASSPTGTGGTYEQYFGPGTRLTVT.

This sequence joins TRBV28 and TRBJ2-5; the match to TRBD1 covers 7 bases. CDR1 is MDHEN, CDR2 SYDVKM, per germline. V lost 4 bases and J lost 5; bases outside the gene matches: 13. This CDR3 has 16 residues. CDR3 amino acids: CASSSPRDRREETQYF. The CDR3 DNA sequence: TGTGCCAGCAGTTCCCCCAGGGACAGAAGAGAGGAGACCCAGTACTTC.

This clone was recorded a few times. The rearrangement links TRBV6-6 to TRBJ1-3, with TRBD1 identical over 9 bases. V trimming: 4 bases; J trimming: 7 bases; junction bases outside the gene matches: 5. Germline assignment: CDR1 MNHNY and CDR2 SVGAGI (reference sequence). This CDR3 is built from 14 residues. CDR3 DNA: TGTGCCAGCAGTTCGACAGGGGGGAAGAACACCATATATTTT. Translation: CASSSTGGKNTIYF.

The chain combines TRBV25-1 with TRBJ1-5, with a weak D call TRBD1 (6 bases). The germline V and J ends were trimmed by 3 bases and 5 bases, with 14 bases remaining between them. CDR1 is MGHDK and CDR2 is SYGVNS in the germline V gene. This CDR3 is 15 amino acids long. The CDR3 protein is CASSEPNRADQPQHF. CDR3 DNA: TGTGCCAGCAGTGAGCCGAACAGGGCCGATCAGCCCCAGCATTTT.

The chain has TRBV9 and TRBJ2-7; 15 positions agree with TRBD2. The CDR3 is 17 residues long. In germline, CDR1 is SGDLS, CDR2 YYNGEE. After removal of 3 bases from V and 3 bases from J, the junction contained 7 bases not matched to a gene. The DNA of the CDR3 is TGTGCCAGCAGCGCCGATCCGGGACTAGCGGGAGGCTACGAGCAGTACTTC. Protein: CASSADPGLAGGYEQYF.

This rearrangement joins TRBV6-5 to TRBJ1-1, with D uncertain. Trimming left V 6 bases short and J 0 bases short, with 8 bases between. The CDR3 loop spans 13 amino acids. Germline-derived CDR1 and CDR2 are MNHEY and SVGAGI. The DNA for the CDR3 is TGTGCCAGCAGGGGGAGCGTGAACACTGAAGCTTTCTTT. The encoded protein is CASRGSVNTEAFF.

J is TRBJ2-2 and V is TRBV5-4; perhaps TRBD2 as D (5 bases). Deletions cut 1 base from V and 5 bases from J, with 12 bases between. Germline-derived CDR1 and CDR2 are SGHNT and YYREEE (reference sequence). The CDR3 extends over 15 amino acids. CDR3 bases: TGTGCCAGCAGCTTGCCAGCCTCGGGAACCGGGGAGCTGTTTTTT. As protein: CASSLPASGTGELFF.

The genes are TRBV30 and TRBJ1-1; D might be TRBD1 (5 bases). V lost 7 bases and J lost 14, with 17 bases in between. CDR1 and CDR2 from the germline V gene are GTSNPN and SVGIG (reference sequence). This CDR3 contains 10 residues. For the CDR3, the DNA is TGTGCCTTGGGGGGACCCCGCCGCTTCTTT. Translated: CALGGPRRFF.

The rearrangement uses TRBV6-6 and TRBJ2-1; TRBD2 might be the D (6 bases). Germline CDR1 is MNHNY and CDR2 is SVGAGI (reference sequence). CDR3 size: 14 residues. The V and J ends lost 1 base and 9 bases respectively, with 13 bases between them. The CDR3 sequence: CASSYLAVRGEQFF. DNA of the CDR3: TGTGCCAGCAGTTACTTAGCGGTTAGGGGTGAGCAGTTCTTC.

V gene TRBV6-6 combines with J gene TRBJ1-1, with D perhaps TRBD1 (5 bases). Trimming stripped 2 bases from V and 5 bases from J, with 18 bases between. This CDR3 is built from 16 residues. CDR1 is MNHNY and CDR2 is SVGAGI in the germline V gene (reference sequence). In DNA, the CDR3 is TGTGCCAGCAGTTACGGGGCAGCGCCGGGGGGGACTGAAGCTTTCTTT. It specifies CASSYGAAPGGTEAFF.

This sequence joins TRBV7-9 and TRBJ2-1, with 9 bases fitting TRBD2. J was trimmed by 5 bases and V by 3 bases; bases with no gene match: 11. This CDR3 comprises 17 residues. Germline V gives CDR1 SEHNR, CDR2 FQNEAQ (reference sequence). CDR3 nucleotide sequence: TGTGCCAGCAGCTTTTCGGCGGGAGGGCCTAGGGACAATGAGCAGTTCTTC. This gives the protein CASSFSAGGPRDNEQFF.

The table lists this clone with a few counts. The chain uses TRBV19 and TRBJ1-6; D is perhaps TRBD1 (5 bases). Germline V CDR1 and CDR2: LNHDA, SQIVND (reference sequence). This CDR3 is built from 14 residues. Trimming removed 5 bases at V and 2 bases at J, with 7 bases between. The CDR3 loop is CASSDRAYNSPLHF. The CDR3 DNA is TGTGCCAGTAGTGACAGAGCCTATAATTCACCCCTCCACTTT.